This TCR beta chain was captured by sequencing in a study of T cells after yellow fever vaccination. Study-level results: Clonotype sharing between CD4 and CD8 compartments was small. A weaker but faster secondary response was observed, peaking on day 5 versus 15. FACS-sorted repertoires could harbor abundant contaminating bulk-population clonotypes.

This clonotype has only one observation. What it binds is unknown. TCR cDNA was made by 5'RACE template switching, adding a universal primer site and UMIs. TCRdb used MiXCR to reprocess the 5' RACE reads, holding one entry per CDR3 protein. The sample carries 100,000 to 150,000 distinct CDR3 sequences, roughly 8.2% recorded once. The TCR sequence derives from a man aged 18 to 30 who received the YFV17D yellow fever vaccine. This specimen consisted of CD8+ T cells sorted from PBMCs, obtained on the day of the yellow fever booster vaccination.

The CDR3 here is CASSNRGVADTQYF. Written as DNA, the CDR3 is TGTGCCAGCAGCAACCGGGGGGTTGCAGATACGCAGTATTTT. The chain uses TRBV9 and TRBJ2-3, with 7 bases matching TRBD2. Germline CDR1 and CDR2: SGDLS and YYNGEE. After removal of 4 bases from V and 4 bases from J, the junction contained 6 bases not matched to a gene. This CDR3 region has 14 residues. The entire variable domain, with the rest obtained from reference TRBV9 and TRBJ2-3, is as follows: DSGVTQTPKHLITATGQRVTLRCSPRSGDLSVYWYQQSLDQGLQFLIQYYNGEERAKGNILERFSAQQFPDLHSELNLSSLELGDSALYFCASSNRGVADTQYFGPGTRLTVL.